This TCR beta chain was retrieved from a study of beta chain features in type 1 diabetes (dated by TCRdb to between 2017 and 2018). A note on the overall study: Mean age, gender distribution, total cell number and subset yield were not different between patients and healthy donors. A total of approximately 100,000,000 sorted cells were examined across all samples, and the number of cells per subset was strongly correlated with RNA yield. The study compared TCRB repertoires of sorted circulating CD4+ T cell subsets between recently diagnosed type 1 diabetes patients and matched healthy donors. Regulatory and stem cell-like memory subsets were isolated from only 8 patients and about 8 healthy donors, whereas naive and central memory subsets came from all 28 donors.

The entire amount of isolated RNA was reverse transcribed using the High Capacity cDNA Reverse Transcription Kit, so the sequenced TCRB transcripts were expressed ones. Deep immunoSEQ sequencing was performed on naive, central memory and regulatory T cell samples, with an average of roughly 3.6 million total reads per sample. After sorted cells were lysed in RLT buffer, RNA was extracted with DNase-treated RNeasy Micro or Mini kits, with the choice depending on cell number. To prevent cross-contamination, every cell subset was processed on its own, while patient and healthy donor samples were processed together. The immunoSEQ multiplex PCR was used to amplify TCRB sequences from cDNA, generating 87-bp fragments that spanned the CDR3 region. The amplicons were sequenced using the Illumina HiSeq platform. The original pipeline was this. Synthetic template baselines were used to correct PCR bias computationally, reads within Hamming distance 2 were collapsed, and singletons that could not be merged were discarded. Reads were aligned against IMGT to assign V, D and J genes, CDR3 length and insertions or deletions at six rearrangement sites. Clonotype counts were normalized to sorted cell number within each subset before computing true diversity and Gini coefficients with the tcR R package. The overlap coefficient, calculated on TCRB nucleotide sequences, was used to quantify repertoire sharing. As a proxy for the pre-selection repertoire, out-of-frame TCRB sequences from naive cells were analyzed. The clones in this table, taken by TCRdb from immuneACCESS, are in-frame only. Not every clone is retained; where verified, under half of the shortfall comes from an unresolved V gene, and the cause of the rest is unknown. The V and J calls and clone size come from that table; D and trimming were worked out from the DNA. Across this sample there are some 660,000 clones, with more than 13% seen only once. Just under 0.04% of the sample is held by the ten biggest clonotypes.

Each donor gave one peripheral blood draw, about 100 mL on average, collected into heparinised tubes. A BD FACSAria II was used to sort naive, central memory, regulatory and stem cell-like memory CD4+ T cells with a panel that included CD45RO, CCR7, CD25, CD127, CD95 and CD27. Purity was above 98% for every sorted population. PBMCs were isolated right away by Lymphoprep density gradient centrifugation and were stained directly, without culture. Samples were stained and sorted in pairs, with one healthy donor and one patient per experiment, so that batch effects were minimized. A distance of 26 bases separates the germline ends of V and J, which lose 0 bases and 8 bases respectively. The CDR3 starts with the cysteine, ends with the phenylalanine, and has 19 residues. The entry retains the CDR3 DNA only, 57 bases that are in frame from base 1. From a lookup of the germline V gene, CDR1 and CDR2 are MGHRA and YSYEKL.

Overall study results and their limits: A moderate but significant shortening of TCRB CDR3 length was observed in type 1 diabetes patients in all four CD4+ subsets. PCR may preferentially amplify shorter templates, but because patient and control samples were amplified and corrected together, any resulting skew would affect both groups equally. HLA sub-analyses involved small numbers of individuals, so any influence of HLA type on TCRB rearrangement remained unresolved. Patients with type 1 diabetes made fewer insertions and deleted more nucleotides at VDJ recombination sites, implying thymic rearrangement abnormalities. The naive, central memory and regulatory TCRB repertoires appeared to resemble one another more closely among patients than among healthy donors. Because cDNA rather than genomic DNA was sequenced, highly expressing activated cells could have been over-represented, although no difference in activation and CD3 levels was found between groups.

This clone was seen only a few times. The antigen this receptor binds is unknown. Base qualities are not provided; no much larger clone lies one nucleotide away. Here the chain combines TRBV4-1 and TRBJ2-4; TRBD2 is a weak D gene call, 7 bases matching. The receptor was isolated from a man aged 18 to 30 with type 1 diabetes. The sample consisted of naive CD4+ T cells from blood. Explained via the paper, the cell subset or site label denotes: true naive CD4+ T cells. The nucleotide sequence is given as TGCGCCAGCAGCCAAGAGTTCGTGCAGGGGAGGGCCGAGGGAGACATTCAGTACTTC. This yields the protein CASSQEFVQGRAEGDIQYF.